A selection of T cell receptor beta chains follows, all from one sample in a study of control samples from healthy donors and cancer patients. Repertoires were generated with immunoSEQ multiplex PCR, while TCRdb's copy carries only in-frame clones and drops some. The sample has some 140,000 clones, roughly nine tenths seen once. The sequencing input was blood. The receptors derive from a woman aged 25 to 39 in good health. The CDR3 runs from the conserved cysteine through the conserved F or W. The D gene is left open where the match is weak. The listing skips clone size in some rows; elsewhere it reads once, few, many or a size class.

V gene: TRBV29-1
CDR3 length: 11
clone size: .
D gene: .
J gene: TRBJ1-2
CDR3 protein: CSVDLGPGYTF
CDR3 DNA: TGCAGCGTTGACTTGGGTCCTGGCTACACCTTC

V gene: TRBV28
CDR3 length: 15
clone size: .
D gene: TRBD1
J gene: TRBJ1-5
CDR3 protein: CASSLSQGAGQPQHF
CDR3 DNA: TGTGCCAGCAGTTTAAGCCAGGGGGCCGGTCAGCCCCAGCATTTT

V gene: TRBV10-1
CDR3 length: 15
clone size: .
D gene: .
J gene: TRBJ2-5
CDR3 protein: CASSESGGGPRTQYF
CDR3 DNA: TGCGCCAGCAGTGAGTCTGGGGGGGGCCCCCGGACCCAGTACTTC

V gene: TRBV9
CDR3 length: 14
clone size: .
D gene: TRBD2
J gene: TRBJ2-5
CDR3 protein: CASSVETSGETQYF
CDR3 DNA: TGTGCCAGCAGCGTAGAGACTAGCGGGGAGACCCAGTACTTC

V gene: TRBV25-1
CDR3 length: 16
clone size: .
D gene: .
J gene: TRBJ1-5
CDR3 protein: CASSAQDTGSNQPQHF
CDR3 DNA: TGTGCCAGCAGTGCCCAGGATACAGGGTCCAATCAGCCCCAGCATTTT

V gene: TRBV5-6
CDR3 length: 11
clone size: .
D gene: .
J gene: TRBJ1-1
CDR3 protein: CASSFRAEAFF
CDR3 DNA: TGTGCCAGCAGCTTTAGGGCTGAAGCTTTCTTT

V gene: TRBV7-9
CDR3 length: 15
clone size: .
D gene: TRBD1
J gene: TRBJ2-1
CDR3 protein: CASSLTGLPYNEQFF
CDR3 DNA: TGTGCCAGCAGCCTGACAGGGTTGCCCTACAATGAGCAGTTCTTC

V gene: TRBV21-1
CDR3 length: 15
clone size: .
D gene: .
J gene: TRBJ2-7
CDR3 protein: CASSQRGQNAYEQYF
CDR3 DNA: TGTGCCAGCAGCCAAAGGGGACAGAACGCCTACGAGCAGTACTTC

V gene: TRBV4-2
CDR3 length: 15
clone size: few
D gene: .
J gene: TRBJ2-7
CDR3 protein: CASSQEGRGLYEQYF
CDR3 DNA: TGTGCCAGCAGCCAAGAAGGACGAGGGCTCTACGAGCAGTACTTC

V gene: TRBV2
CDR3 length: 16
clone size: .
D gene: TRBD2
J gene: TRBJ2-7
CDR3 protein: CASSERGLAVFYEQYF
CDR3 DNA: TGTGCCAGCAGTGAACGGGGACTAGCGGTTTTCTACGAGCAGTACTTC

V gene: TRBV19
CDR3 length: 17
clone size: .
D gene: TRBD2
J gene: TRBJ2-6
CDR3 protein: CASSSSGRGSGANVLTF
CDR3 DNA: TGTGCCAGTAGTAGCAGCGGGAGGGGGTCTGGGGCCAACGTCCTGACTTTC

V gene: TRBV6-2/TRBV6-3
CDR3 length: 16
clone size: .
D gene: TRBD1
J gene: TRBJ2-7
CDR3 protein: CASSYSSSDRGYEQYF
CDR3 DNA: TGTGCCAGCAGTTACTCGAGCTCGGACAGGGGGTACGAGCAGTACTTC

V gene: TRBV24-1
CDR3 length: 16
clone size: .
D gene: .
J gene: TRBJ2-2
CDR3 protein: CATSDFGQGATGELFF
CDR3 DNA: TGTGCCACCAGTGATTTTGGCCAGGGTGCCACGGGGGAGCTGTTTTTT

V gene: TRBV12-3/TRBV12-4
CDR3 length: 13
clone size: few
D gene: .
J gene: TRBJ2-7
CDR3 protein: CASSFGLSYEQYF
CDR3 DNA: TGTGCCAGCAGTTTCGGCCTTTCCTACGAGCAGTACTTC

V gene: TRBV19
CDR3 length: 15
clone size: .
D gene: TRBD1
J gene: TRBJ2-2
CDR3 protein: CATRDRGQGTGELFF
CDR3 DNA: TGTGCCACGCGGGACAGGGGGCAGGGCACCGGGGAGCTGTTTTTT

V gene: TRBV3-1/TRBV3-2
CDR3 length: 14
clone size: .
D gene: .
J gene: TRBJ1-1
CDR3 protein: CASSFRDRNTEAFF
CDR3 DNA: TGTGCCAGCAGCTTCCGGGACCGCAACACTGAAGCTTTCTTT

V gene: TRBV28
CDR3 length: 13
clone size: .
D gene: .
J gene: TRBJ2-7
CDR3 protein: CAGSDFSSYEQYF
CDR3 DNA: TGTGCCGGCTCTGACTTTAGCTCCTACGAGCAGTACTTC

V gene: TRBV30
CDR3 length: 14
clone size: .
D gene: .
J gene: TRBJ1-1
CDR3 protein: CAWSVGVVNTEAFF
CDR3 DNA: TGTGCCTGGAGTGTTGGAGTGGTGAACACTGAAGCTTTCTTT

V gene: TRBV7-3
CDR3 length: 13
clone size: .
D gene: .
J gene: TRBJ1-2
CDR3 protein: CASSLTQGNGYTF
CDR3 DNA: TGTGCCAGCAGCTTAACCCAGGGGAATGGCTACACCTTC

V gene: TRBV6-5
CDR3 length: 11
clone size: .
D gene: .
J gene: TRBJ2-1
CDR3 protein: CASSYETEQFF
CDR3 DNA: TGTGCCAGCAGTTACGAGACGGAGCAGTTCTTC

V gene: TRBV19
CDR3 length: 12
clone size: .
D gene: .
J gene: TRBJ2-2
CDR3 protein: CASTPRTGELFF
CDR3 DNA: TGTGCCAGTACCCCCCGAACCGGGGAGCTGTTTTTT

V gene: TRBV5-6
CDR3 length: 14
clone size: .
D gene: .
J gene: TRBJ1-4
CDR3 protein: CASSFGDGNEKLFF
CDR3 DNA: TGTGCCAGCAGCTTTGGGGACGGTAATGAAAAACTGTTTTTT

V gene: TRBV12-3/TRBV12-4
CDR3 length: 13
clone size: .
D gene: .
J gene: TRBJ1-5
CDR3 protein: CASTDGQYQPQHF
CDR3 DNA: TGTGCCAGCACCGACGGACAGTATCAGCCCCAGCATTTT

V gene: TRBV5-4
CDR3 length: 15
clone size: .
D gene: TRBD1
J gene: TRBJ1-2
CDR3 protein: CASSLSLQGSYGYTF
CDR3 DNA: TGTGCCAGCAGCTTGTCCCTACAGGGGTCCTATGGCTACACCTTC

V gene: TRBV29-1
CDR3 length: 13
clone size: .
D gene: .
J gene: TRBJ2-3
CDR3 protein: CSVSSAMMDTQYF
CDR3 DNA: TGCAGCGTCTCCTCGGCAATGATGGATACGCAGTATTTT

V gene: TRBV5-4
CDR3 length: 11
clone size: few
D gene: .
J gene: TRBJ2-3
CDR3 protein: CASSAGASQYF
CDR3 DNA: TGTGCCAGCAGCGCGGGGGCCTCGCAGTATTTT

V gene: TRBV28
CDR3 length: 16
clone size: few
D gene: TRBD1
J gene: TRBJ1-2
CDR3 protein: CASSRQRTGGLRGYTF
CDR3 DNA: TGTGCCAGCAGCCGACAAAGGACAGGGGGACTACGGGGCTACACCTTC

V gene: TRBV7-2
CDR3 length: 16
clone size: .
D gene: TRBD2
J gene: TRBJ2-5
CDR3 protein: CASSLVPAGGLETQYF
CDR3 DNA: TGTGCCAGCAGCTTAGTCCCAGCGGGAGGGCTCGAGACCCAGTACTTC

V gene: TRBV5-6
CDR3 length: 16
clone size: .
D gene: TRBD2
J gene: TRBJ2-7
CDR3 protein: CASSQGLALGNYEQYF
CDR3 DNA: TGTGCCAGCAGCCAGGGACTAGCGTTAGGAAACTACGAGCAGTACTTC

V gene: TRBV3-1/TRBV3-2
CDR3 length: 13
clone size: .
D gene: .
J gene: TRBJ1-3
CDR3 protein: CASSQNVGNTIYF
CDR3 DNA: TGTGCCAGCAGCCAAAATGTGGGAAACACCATATATTTT

V gene: TRBV25-1
CDR3 length: 13
clone size: .
D gene: .
J gene: TRBJ1-6
CDR3 protein: CASKGTDNSPLHF
CDR3 DNA: TGTGCCAGCAAAGGGACGGATAATTCACCCCTCCACTTT

V gene: TRBV19
CDR3 length: 15
clone size: .
D gene: .
J gene: TRBJ1-5
CDR3 protein: CASSIEGDGNQPQHF
CDR3 DNA: TGTGCCAGTAGTATAGAAGGGGATGGGAATCAGCCCCAGCATTTT

V gene: TRBV2
CDR3 length: 15
clone size: .
D gene: .
J gene: TRBJ2-5
CDR3 protein: CASSPLGHAVETQYF
CDR3 DNA: TGTGCCAGCAGCCCGCTTGGACACGCCGTCGAGACCCAGTACTTC

V gene: TRBV2
CDR3 length: 13
clone size: .
D gene: .
J gene: TRBJ2-7
CDR3 protein: CASAPLAGNEQYF
CDR3 DNA: TGTGCCAGCGCCCCACTAGCTGGCAACGAGCAGTACTTC

V gene: TRBV7-9
CDR3 length: 16
clone size: .
D gene: TRBD2
J gene: TRBJ2-3
CDR3 protein: CASEIDRLAGAYVRYF
CDR3 DNA: TGTGCCAGCGAAATAGACCGACTAGCGGGAGCGTACGTTAGGTATTTT

V gene: TRBV7-9
CDR3 length: 16
clone size: .
D gene: TRBD2
J gene: TRBJ2-4
CDR3 protein: CASSLEGGTSGLSQYF
CDR3 DNA: TGTGCCAGCAGCTTAGAAGGCGGGACTAGCGGGCTCTCTCAGTACTTC

V gene: TRBV5-1
CDR3 length: 14
clone size: few
D gene: .
J gene: TRBJ2-5
CDR3 protein: CASSLKTAQETQYF
CDR3 DNA: TGCGCCAGCAGCTTAAAGACGGCCCAAGAGACCCAGTACTTC